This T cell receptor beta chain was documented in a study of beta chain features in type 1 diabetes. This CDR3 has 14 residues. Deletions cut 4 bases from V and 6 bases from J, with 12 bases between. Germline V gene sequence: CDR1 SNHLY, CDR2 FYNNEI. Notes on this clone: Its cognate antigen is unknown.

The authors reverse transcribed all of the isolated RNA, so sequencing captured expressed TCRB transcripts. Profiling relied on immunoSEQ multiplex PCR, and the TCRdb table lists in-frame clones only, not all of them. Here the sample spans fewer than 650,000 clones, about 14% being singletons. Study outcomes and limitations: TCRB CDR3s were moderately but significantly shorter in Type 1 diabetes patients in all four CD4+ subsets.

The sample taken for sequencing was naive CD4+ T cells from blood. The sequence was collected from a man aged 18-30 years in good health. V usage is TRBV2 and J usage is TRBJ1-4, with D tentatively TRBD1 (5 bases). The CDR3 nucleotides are TGTGCCAGCAGTGTGGGCCAGGGCTATGAAAAACTGTTTTTT. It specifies CASSVGQGYEKLFF.